The 7 T cell receptor beta chains below all came from one sample that was sequenced in a study of T cell responses to AZD1222 COVID-19 vaccine. Clones were read by immunoSEQ multiplex PCR, and TCRdb kept only the in-frame ones, dropping some. The sample contains some 150,000 clones, 88% of which appear only once. Sequencing used peripheral blood, obtained on day 0 of MenACWY control vaccination. The origin of the receptors is an adult in good health.

V and J are TRBV2 and TRBJ2-5, with 14 bases lining up with TRBD2. The V gene's germline CDR1 is SNHLY and CDR2 FYNNEI. V trimming: 7 bases; J trimming: 5 bases; junction bases outside the gene matches: 9. The CDR3 has 16 residues. The CDR3 DNA sequence: TGTGCCAGCACAGGACTAGCGGGAGGTGTTGGGGAGACCCAGTACTTC. Its translation: CASTGLAGGVGETQYF.

The CDR3 DNA sequence: TGTGCCAGCAGCCACCATGCCCGGGTGACAGGACTATCATACGAGCAGTACTTC. It codes for CASSHHARVTGLSYEQYF. V and J are TRBV3-1 (or the pseudogene TRBV3-2) and TRBJ2-7, with D possibly called TRBD1 or TRBD2 (6 bases each). Germline CDR1 and CDR2: LGHDT and YNNKEL (reference sequence). The CDR3 totals 18 residues. Trimming took off 3 bases at V and 4 bases at J, with 25 bases between the two ends.

This clone has just one count. The chain couples TRBV6-5 to TRBJ1-5; 9 bases are a match to TRBD1. V lost 6 bases, J lost 1 base, and 4 bases stayed unmatched. Germline CDR1 MNHEY, CDR2 SVGAGI. The CDR3 extends over 15 amino acids. DNA of the CDR3: TGTGCCAGCAGAGAGACAGGGGGAAGCAATCAGCCCCAGCATTTT. It codes for CASRETGGSNQPQHF.

The chain joins TRBV5-6 to TRBJ1-2; D unclear. There are 10 residues in the CDR3. Germline CDR1 reads SGHDT; CDR2 reads YYEEEE. With 4 bases removed from V and 8 bases from J, the gap between germline ends came to 6 bases. The CDR3 region has the DNA TGTGCCAGCAGCGGAGACGGCTACACCTTC. It translates to CASSGDGYTF.

The genes are TRBV6-2 or TRBV6-3 and TRBJ2-1, with TRBD2 as a possible D gene (5 bases). The V and J ends lost 5 bases and 0 bases respectively, with 17 bases between them. Looked up from germline, CDR1 is MNHEY and CDR2 is SVGEGT. The CDR3 is 17 residues long. CDR3 DNA sequence: TGTGCCAGCAGTACCCACAGCGGTACGAGCTCCTACAATGAGCAGTTCTTC. As protein: CASSTHSGTSSYNEQFF.

The chain recombines TRBV6-6 with TRBJ2-7, with D perhaps TRBD2 (7 bases). CDR3 length: 15 amino acids. The V gene's germline CDR1 is MNHNY and CDR2 SVGAGI (reference sequence). Trimming cost V 5 bases and J 6 bases, with 20 bases left between them. The chain's CDR3 is CASSARGAGAIEQYF. The CDR3 bases are TGTGCCAGCAGTGCCCGGGGGGCGGGGGCGATCGAGCAGTACTTC.

V usage is TRBV19 and J usage is TRBJ2-7, with 8 bases aligning to TRBD2. V was clipped by 6 bases and J by 5 bases; unmatched bases: 6. Germline-derived CDR1 and CDR2 are LNHDA and SQIVND (reference sequence). The CDR3 contains 13 residues. CDR3 nucleotide sequence: TGTGCCAGTAGCGGGAGGGCCACGGACGAGCAGTACTTC. This encodes CASSGRATDEQYF. The whole variable domain, filled in from reference TRBV19 and TRBJ2-7, reads DGGITQSPKYLFRKEGQNVTLSCEQNLNHDAMYWYRQDPGQGLRLIYYSQIVNDFQKGDIAEGYSVSREKKESFPLTVTSAQKNPTAFYLCASSGRATDEQYFGPGTRLTVT.